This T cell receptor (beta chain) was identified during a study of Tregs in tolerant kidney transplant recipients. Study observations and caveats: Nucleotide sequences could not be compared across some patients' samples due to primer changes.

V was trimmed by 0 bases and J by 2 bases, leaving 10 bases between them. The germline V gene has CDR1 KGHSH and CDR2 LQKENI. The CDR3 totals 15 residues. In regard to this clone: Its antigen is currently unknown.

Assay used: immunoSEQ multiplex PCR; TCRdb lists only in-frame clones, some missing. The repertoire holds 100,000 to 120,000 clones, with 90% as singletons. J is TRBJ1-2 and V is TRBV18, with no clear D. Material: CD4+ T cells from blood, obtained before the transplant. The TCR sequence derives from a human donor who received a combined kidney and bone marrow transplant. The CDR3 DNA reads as TGTGCCAGCTCACCACCGGTTGTGCAGAACTATGGCTACACCTTC. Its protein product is CASSPPVVQNYGYTF.